This T cell receptor beta chain appears in the sequencing data of a study of shared clonotypes between healthy human individuals. This CDR3 is built from 16 residues. The junction had 8 bases not matched to a gene; V was cut back by 3 bases and J by 2 bases. Germline V gene lookup returns CDR1 SGHTA and CDR2 FQGNSA. The method was immunoSEQ multiplex PCR; TCRdb's version includes in-frame clones alone and lacks a portion of them. This table has about 1.5 million clones, 98% appearing once. The chain uses TRBV7-2 and TRBJ2-7, with 9 bases lining up with TRBD1. The sequenced sample consisted of naive CD4+ T cells sorted from blood. The subset is: CD45RA+ positively selected. The receptor was derived from a man aged 25-45 years in good health. The CDR3 spells CASSFQVGQGPYEQYF. The CDR3 nucleotides are TGTGCCAGCAGCTTCCAGGTGGGACAGGGCCCCTACGAGCAGTACTTC.